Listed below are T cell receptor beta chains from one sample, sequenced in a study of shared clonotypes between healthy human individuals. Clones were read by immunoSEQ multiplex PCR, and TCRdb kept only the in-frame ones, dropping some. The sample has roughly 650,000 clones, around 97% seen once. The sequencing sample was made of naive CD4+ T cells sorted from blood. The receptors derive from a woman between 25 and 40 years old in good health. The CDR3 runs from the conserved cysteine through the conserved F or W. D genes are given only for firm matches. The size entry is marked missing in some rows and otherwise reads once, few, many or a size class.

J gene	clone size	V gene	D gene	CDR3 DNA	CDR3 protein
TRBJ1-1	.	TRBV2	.	TGTGCCAGCAGTGCTCTGCTGGGGTCCACTGAAGCTTTCTTT	CASSALLGSTEAFF
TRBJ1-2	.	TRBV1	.	TGCACCAGCAGCCAACCTAGGACAGGGGCTAACTATGGCTACACCTTC	CTSSQPRTGANYGYTF
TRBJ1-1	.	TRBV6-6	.	TGTGCCAGCGAGTCCCTAGACAGTACTGAAGCTTTCTTT	CASESLDSTEAFF
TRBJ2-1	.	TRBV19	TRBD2	TGTGCCAGTAGACAGACCTGGCTAGCGGTCGGCAATGAGCAGTTCTTC	CASRQTWLAVGNEQFF
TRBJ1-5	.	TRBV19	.	TGTGCCAGTAGGAGGGTGGCTAATATCAATCAGCCCCAGCATTTT	CASRRVANINQPQHF
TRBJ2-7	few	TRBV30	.	TGTGCCTTCTTACGGGCGGGTGGTTCTTACGAGCAGTACTTC	CAFLRAGGSYEQYF
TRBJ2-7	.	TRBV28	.	TGTGCCTCATTCAAGCGGAGTTTCTCCTACGAGCAGTACTTC	CASFKRSFSYEQYF
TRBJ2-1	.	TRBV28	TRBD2	TGTGGCTGCAGTGGTAGCGGGAGTTGGAATGAGCAGTTCTTC	CGCSGSGSWNEQFF
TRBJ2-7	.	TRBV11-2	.	TGTGCCAGCAGCTTAGTTTCCACATCGGGCTACGAGCAGTACTTC	CASSLVSTSGYEQYF
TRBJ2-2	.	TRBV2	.	TGTGCCAGTGAACTGAGGGGATTGGCCGGGGAGCTGTTTTTT	CASELRGLAGELFF
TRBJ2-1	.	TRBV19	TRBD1	TGTGCCAGTAGTATCCCGGGACAGGCAGACAATGAGCAGTTCTTC	CASSIPGQADNEQFF
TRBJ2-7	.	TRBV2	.	TGTGCCAGCAGCTCAAGGGGTCAATACGAGCAGTACTTC	CASSSRGQYEQYF
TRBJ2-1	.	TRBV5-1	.	TGCGCCAGCAGCACCCCCAAATTCGGAGTTGAATACAATGAGCAGTTCTTC	CASSTPKFGVEYNEQFF
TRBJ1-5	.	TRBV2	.	TGTGCCAGCAGAGGACAGCCCAATCAGCCCCAGCATTTT	CASRGQPNQPQHF
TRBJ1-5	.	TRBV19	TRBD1	TGTGCCAGTAGTAGCCACAGGGGCCCCAATCAGCCCCAGCATTTT	CASSSHRGPNQPQHF